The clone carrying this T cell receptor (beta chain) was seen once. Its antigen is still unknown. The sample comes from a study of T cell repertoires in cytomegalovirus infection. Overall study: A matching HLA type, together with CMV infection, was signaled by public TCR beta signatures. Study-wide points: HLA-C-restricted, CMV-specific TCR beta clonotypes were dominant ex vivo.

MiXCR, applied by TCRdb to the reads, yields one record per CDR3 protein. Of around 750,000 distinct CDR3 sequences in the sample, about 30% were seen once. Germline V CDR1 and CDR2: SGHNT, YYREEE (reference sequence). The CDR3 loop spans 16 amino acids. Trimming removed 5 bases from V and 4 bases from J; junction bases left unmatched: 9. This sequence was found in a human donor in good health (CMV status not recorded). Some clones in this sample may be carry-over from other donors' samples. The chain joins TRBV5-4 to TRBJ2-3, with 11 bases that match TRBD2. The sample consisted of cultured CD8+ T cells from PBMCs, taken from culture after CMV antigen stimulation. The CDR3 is CASSTASGGFADTQYF. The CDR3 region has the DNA TGTGCCAGCAGTACCGCTAGCGGGGGGTTCGCAGATACGCAGTATTTT.